The clone carrying this T cell receptor beta chain was observed once. This record comes from a study of technical replicates of blood from a handful of donors. The repertoire was sequenced with immunoSEQ multiplex PCR; TCRdb's copy has only in-frame clones and lacks some. The data show about 83,000 clones, 96% seen once. Germline V gene data show CDR1 as SQVTM and CDR2 as ANQGSEA. V dropped 2 bases and J dropped 3; count of bases not matched to a gene: 7. The length of the CDR3 is 14 residues. This clonotype was obtained from a human donor in good health. This chain uses TRBV29-1 with TRBJ2-7, with TRBD2 identical over 7 bases. The sample consisted of T cells isolated from PBMCs. The chain's CDR3 is CSVELGEGYYEQYF. CDR3 nucleotide sequence: TGCAGCGTTGAACTAGGGGAGGGTTACTACGAGCAGTACTTC.